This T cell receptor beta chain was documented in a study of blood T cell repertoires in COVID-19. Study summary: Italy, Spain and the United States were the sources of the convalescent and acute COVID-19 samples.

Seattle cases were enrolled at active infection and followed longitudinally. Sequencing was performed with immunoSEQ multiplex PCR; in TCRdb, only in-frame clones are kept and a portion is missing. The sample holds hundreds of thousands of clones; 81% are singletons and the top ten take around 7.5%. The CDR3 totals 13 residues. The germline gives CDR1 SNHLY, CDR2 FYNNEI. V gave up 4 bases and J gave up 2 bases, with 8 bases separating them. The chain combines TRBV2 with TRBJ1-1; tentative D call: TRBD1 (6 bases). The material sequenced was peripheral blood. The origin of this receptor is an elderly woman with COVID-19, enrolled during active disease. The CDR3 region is CASSGQVNTEAFF. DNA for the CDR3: TGTGCCAGCAGTGGACAGGTAAACACTGAAGCTTTCTTT.